These 18 T cell receptor beta chains were sequenced from one sample in a study of blood T cells in healthy people across ages. A second PCR, run for roughly 7 to 12 cycles, used a sample-barcoded 5' primer plus a J-beta primer mix. MiXCR, run by TCRdb on the 5' RACE reads, gives a single entry per CDR3 protein. Of 600,000 to 800,000 distinct CDR3 sequences listed, 52% are singletons. The sequencing input was blood. All receptors come from a woman of 80 years or more in good health.

This clonotype was recorded at least ten times. This chain connects TRBV20-1 to TRBJ2-1, with a weak D call TRBD1 (6 bases). V was clipped by 5 bases and J by 7 bases, with 12 bases between them. This CDR3 spans 12 amino acids. Germline values: CDR1 DFQATT, CDR2 SNEGSKA (reference sequence). For the CDR3, the DNA is TGCAGTGCTGGGGGCCGCCGGAATGAGCAGTTCTTC. Protein: CSAGGRRNEQFF.

This clonotype was picked up many times. This chain joins TRBV12-3 or TRBV12-4 and TRBJ2-1; TRBD2 matches 8 bases. The CDR3 contains 13 residues. V shed 7 bases and J 4 bases; nucleotides not matched to a gene: 3. The CDR3 sequence is CASISGGYNEQFF. CDR3 in DNA: TGTGCCAGCATCAGCGGGGGATACAATGAGCAGTTCTTC.

In regard to this clonotype: This may be a read error: a much more frequent sequence differs by one nucleotide. The V and J genes are TRBV11-2 and TRBJ2-7; TRBD2 matches 7 bases. The CDR3 covers 16 residues. Trimming cost V 5 bases and J 0 bases; bases outside gene matches: 10. The germline gives CDR1 SGHAT, CDR2 FQNNGV. CDR3 loop: CASSPPAGFLSYEQYF. CDR3 DNA: TGTGCCAGCAGCCCCCCAGCGGGATTCCTCTCCTACGAGCAGTACTTC.

A word on this clonotype: This could be a read error, since a much larger clone is one nucleotide away. The gene calls are TRBV28 and TRBJ2-7; 9 bases line up with TRBD1. CDR3 length equals 16 residues. Looked up from germline, CDR1 is MDHEN and CDR2 is SYDVKM. The CDR3 loop is CASRVAGTGLSSEQYF. The CDR3 DNA reads TGTGCCAGCCGCGTGGCCGGGACAGGGCTTTCCTCCGAGCAGTACTTC.

About this clonotype itself: Just one base apart from a much larger clone, this may be a read error. Here the CDR3 DNA reads TGTGCCGGCAGCCCCTCTGGGTATGGCTACACCTTC. Translated, it gives CAGSPSGYGYTF. This rearrangement joins TRBV3-1 to TRBJ1-2; D unresolved. The germline V gene encodes CDR1 LGHDT and CDR2 YNNKEL (reference sequence). This CDR3 region has 12 residues.

The rearrangement uses TRBV11-2 and TRBJ2-2, with 9 positions matching TRBD2. Germline V gene data show CDR1 as SGHAT and CDR2 as FQNNGV. The CDR3 spans 15 residues. The J segment lost 7 bases and the V segment lost 5 bases, leaving 8 bases of the junction unmatched. This CDR3 reads CASSPSGAVGGELFF. The CDR3 DNA sequence: TGTGCCAGCAGCCCTAGCGGGGCTGTCGGCGGGGAGCTGTTTTTT.

The chain combines TRBV2 with TRBJ1-1; D not certain. This CDR3 has 13 residues. Germline V gives CDR1 SNHLY, CDR2 FYNNEI. Trimming took 6 bases from V and 2 from J, leaving 10 bases between them. The CDR3 here is CASSDTRNTEAFF. CDR3 in DNA: TGTGCCAGCAGCGATACACGTAACACTGAAGCTTTCTTT.

Many counts were recorded for this clonotype. The chain joins TRBV12-3 or TRBV12-4 to TRBJ1-2; D remains ambiguous. The CDR3 is 12 amino acids. Between the trimmed V and J ends, which lost 7 bases and 6 bases, there was a span of 12 bases. In nucleotides, the CDR3 is TGTGCCAGCACTTCGAGAGGTAATGGCTACACCTTC. Protein product: CASTSRGNGYTF.

This clonotype was found a few times. The V call is TRBV27, the J call TRBJ2-1; possibly TRBD1 for D (5 bases). Trimming took 5 bases from V and 2 from J, leaving 13 bases between them. In germline, CDR1 is MNHEY, CDR2 SMNVEV (reference sequence). The length of the CDR3 is 15 residues. The CDR3 DNA reads as TGTGCCAGCAGTCCAAGACAGACAGCCTACAATGAGCAGTTCTTC. It is translated as CASSPRQTAYNEQFF.

This sequence joins TRBV5-1 and TRBJ2-7, with TRBD1 matching over 10 bases. This CDR3 contains 14 residues. V lost 3 bases and J lost 6; bases outside the gene matches: 6. The germline V gene has CDR1 SGHRS and CDR2 YFSETQ. In DNA, the CDR3 is TGCGCCAGCAGCTGGGGACAGGGGCCTGGCGAGCAGTACTTC. Its translation is CASSWGQGPGEQYF.

There are many counts of this clonotype. The chain employs TRBV9 and TRBJ2-5; tentatively, D is TRBD1 (6 bases). The V end lost 4 bases, the J end lost 1 base, and 11 bases lay between the germline ends. Germline lookup yields CDR1 SGDLS and CDR2 YYNGEE. The CDR3 spans 14 residues. The CDR3 region is CASSPTGIQETQYF. The CDR3 DNA sequence: TGTGCCAGCAGCCCGACAGGTATCCAAGAGACCCAGTACTTC.

V is TRBV18 and J is TRBJ2-3; D is undetermined. This CDR3 spans 16 amino acids. V was shortened by 2 bases and J by 0 bases, with 12 bases between the two germline ends. In germline, CDR1 is KGHSH, CDR2 LQKENI. CDR3: CASSPSPGHSTDTQYF. CDR3 sequence (DNA): TGTGCCAGCTCACCATCCCCAGGTCATAGCACAGATACGCAGTATTTT. The full variable domain, completed using reference TRBV18 and TRBJ2-3, is NAGVMQNPRHLVRRRGQEARLRCSPMKGHSHVYWYRQLPEEGLKFMVYLQKENIIDESGMPKERFSAEFPKEGPSILRIQQVVRGDSAAYFCASSPSPGHSTDTQYFGPGTRLTVL.

The CDR3 coding sequence is TGCGCCAGCAGCTTGCCGTCGTCGAACACCGGGGAGCTGTTTTTT. Translating it yields CASSLPSSNTGELFF. The chain carries TRBV5-1 and TRBJ2-2; the D is unclear. This CDR3 has 15 amino acids. Trimming shortened V by 1 base and J by 0 bases, and 7 bases separated the two germline ends. Germline assignment: CDR1 SGHRS and CDR2 YFSETQ.

In the case of this clonotype: A read error may account for a junction end that differs from germline. The gene calls are TRBV6-5 and TRBJ2-4, with D possibly matching TRBD2 (6 bases). Germline CDR1 reads MNHEY; CDR2 reads SVGAGI. This CDR3 contains 13 residues. The CDR3 loop is CASIYSGADRQYF. As DNA, the CDR3 is TGTGCCAGCATTTACTCGGGAGCAGACCGCCAGTACTTC.

With respect to this clonotype: This sequence may be a read error, since a much larger clone differs from it by one base. The rearrangement uses TRBV7-8 and TRBJ2-5; D unclear. The V and J ends lost 6 bases and 13 bases respectively, with 27 bases between them. CDR3 length: 15 amino acids. Germline V gene lookup returns CDR1 SGHVS and CDR2 FQNEAQ. In DNA, the CDR3 is TGTGCCAGCAGGCTCGCTGGGTTGGGTTTCTACGAGCGGTACTTC. It specifies CASRLAGLGFYERYF. The whole variable domain, remainder taken from reference TRBV7-8 and TRBJ2-5, is GAGVSQSPRYKVAKRGQDVALRCDPISGHVSLFWYQQALGQGPEFLTYFQNEAQLDKSGLPSDRFFAERPEGSVSTLKIQRTQQEDSAVYLCASRLAGLGFYERYFGPGTRLLVL.

The J gene is TRBJ1-6, the V gene TRBV7-2; 8 nucleotides match TRBD1. This CDR3 has 13 amino acids. Germline CDR1 is SGHTA and CDR2 is FQGNSA. J was trimmed by 7 bases and V by 5 bases; bases with no gene match: 1. The CDR3 nucleotides are TGTGCCAGCAGCCAGGGGGCCAATTCACCCCTCCACTTT. Translating gives CASSQGANSPLHF.

This clonotype has at least ten counts. This chain joins TRBV21-1 and TRBJ2-6; the table gives TRBD1 as D, unverified against the DNA. TRBV21-1 is assigned pseudogene status. CDR3 length equals 17 residues. CDR3 region: CASSKVVRVHGANVLTF. For the CDR3, the DNA is TGTGCCAGCAGCAAAGTGGTCCGGGTCCACGGGGCCAACGTCCTGACTTTC.

The chain has TRBV7-9 and TRBJ1-2; 10 nucleotides agree with TRBD1. J was trimmed by 6 bases and V by 5 bases; bases with no gene match: 9. The CDR3 contains 15 residues. Germline CDR1 SEHNR, CDR2 FQNEAQ (reference sequence). CDR3 sequence reads: CASSGPTGGWDGYTF. CDR3 nucleotides: TGTGCCAGCAGCGGCCCGACAGGGGGCTGGGATGGCTACACCTTC.